The rows below give T cell receptor beta chains drawn from one sample of a study of T-cell reconstitution after alpha-beta-depleted transplantation in children. TCRdb reanalysed the PCR reads using MiXCR and keeps one entry per CDR3 protein. Among some 520,000 distinct CDR3 sequences listed, around a third were seen once. The sample here was PBMCs from the stem cell graft donor, taken from the stem cell graft. These receptors were taken from a human donor who donated a stem cell graft to a child with aplastic anemia. Both conserved end residues are part of each CDR3. Fields, in order: CDR3 protein, CDR3 DNA, D gene, V gene, clone size, J gene. The D gene is left open where the match is weak. Expanded clones get a size class; other rows say once, few or many, or leave the size out.

CDR3aa: CASSSPLKNEQFF
CDR3nt: TGTGCCAGCTCATCCCCACTTAAGAATGAGCAGTTCTTC
d_gene: NA
v_gene: TRBV18
abundance: few
j_gene: TRBJ2-1

CDR3aa: CSVEVGVAGGSLGTQYF
CDR3nt: TGCAGCGTTGAAGTGGGCGTAGCGGGAGGATCCCTCGGTACCCAGTACTTC
d_gene: TRBD2
v_gene: TRBV29-1
abundance: NA
j_gene: TRBJ2-5

CDR3aa: CAITSGQVSSYEQYF
CDR3nt: TGTGCCATCACCTCCGGACAGGTCAGCTCCTACGAGCAGTACTTC
d_gene: TRBD1
v_gene: TRBV10-3
abundance: few
j_gene: TRBJ2-7

CDR3aa: CASSDGLAYEQYF
CDR3nt: TGTGCCAGCAGTGATGGACTCGCCTACGAGCAGTACTTC
d_gene: NA
v_gene: TRBV28
abundance: NA
j_gene: TRBJ2-7

CDR3aa: CASIQGSTEAFF
CDR3nt: TGTGCCAGCATACAGGGTTCCACTGAAGCTTTCTTT
d_gene: NA
v_gene: TRBV28
abundance: NA
j_gene: TRBJ1-1

CDR3aa: CASSFDGSYGYTF
CDR3nt: TGTGCCAGCAGCTTCGATGGAAGCTATGGCTACACCTTC
d_gene: NA
v_gene: TRBV6-6
abundance: NA
j_gene: TRBJ1-2

CDR3aa: CASSYVYRAAEAFF
CDR3nt: TGTGCCAGCAGCTACGTATACCGAGCGGCTGAAGCTTTCTTT
d_gene: NA
v_gene: TRBV11-3
abundance: once
j_gene: TRBJ1-1

CDR3aa: CSVEDEGLAGPEQYF
CDR3nt: TGCAGCGTTGAAGATGAGGGACTAGCGGGTCCCGAGCAGTACTTC
d_gene: TRBD2
v_gene: TRBV29-1
abundance: NA
j_gene: TRBJ2-7

CDR3aa: CSARQGFYEQYF
CDR3nt: TGCAGTGCGAGACAGGGTTTCTACGAGCAGTACTTC
d_gene: TRBD1
v_gene: TRBV20-1
abundance: NA
j_gene: TRBJ2-7

CDR3aa: CAWSSIVGTNEKLFF
CDR3nt: TGTGCCTGGAGTTCAATAGTTGGCACTAATGAAAAACTGTTTTTT
d_gene: NA
v_gene: TRBV30
abundance: NA
j_gene: TRBJ1-4

CDR3aa: CASGWTGGVYGYTF
CDR3nt: TGCGCCAGCGGGTGGACAGGGGGCGTTTATGGCTACACCTTC
d_gene: TRBD1
v_gene: TRBV4-3
abundance: NA
j_gene: TRBJ1-2

CDR3aa: CSVEVGREIYNEQFF
CDR3nt: TGCAGCGTTGAGGTCGGGAGAGAAATATACAATGAGCAGTTCTTC
d_gene: NA
v_gene: TRBV29-1
abundance: NA
j_gene: TRBJ2-1

CDR3aa: CASSHLRAGGRGTEAFF
CDR3nt: TGTGCCAGCAGCCACCTCAGGGCAGGGGGACGGGGGACTGAAGCTTTCTTT
d_gene: TRBD1
v_gene: TRBV5-6
abundance: NA
j_gene: TRBJ1-1

CDR3aa: CASSAGASGPVGTQYF
CDR3nt: TGTGCCAGCAGCGCGGGCGCTAGCGGACCAGTGGGGACCCAGTACTTC
d_gene: TRBD2
v_gene: TRBV5-6
abundance: NA
j_gene: TRBJ2-5

CDR3aa: CASSGTGGRNQPQHF
CDR3nt: TGTGCCAGCAGTGGGACAGGGGGGCGCAATCAGCCCCAGCATTTT
d_gene: TRBD1
v_gene: TRBV12-3/TRBV12-4
abundance: few
j_gene: TRBJ1-5

CDR3aa: CASSLGSPREQYF
CDR3nt: TGTGCCAGCAGTTTAGGTTCACCTAGGGAGCAGTACTTC
d_gene: NA
v_gene: TRBV28
abundance: NA
j_gene: TRBJ2-7

CDR3aa: CASSPRASGSYEQFF
CDR3nt: TGTGCCAGCAGCCCCCGGGCTAGCGGGAGTTATGAGCAGTTCTTC
d_gene: TRBD2
v_gene: TRBV7-2
abundance: few
j_gene: TRBJ2-1

CDR3aa: CAISAAVYNDQFF
CDR3nt: TGTGCCATCAGTGCTGCGGTCTACAATGACCAGTTCTTC
d_gene: NA
v_gene: TRBV10-3
abundance: NA
j_gene: TRBJ2-1

CDR3aa: CASSPDSKETQYF
CDR3nt: TGTGCCAGCAGTCCCGACAGTAAAGAGACCCAGTACTTC
d_gene: NA
v_gene: TRBV12-3/TRBV12-4
abundance: few
j_gene: TRBJ2-5

CDR3aa: CASSLREPSGSLEQFF
CDR3nt: TGTGCCAGCAGCCTAAGGGAGCCTAGCGGGAGCTTAGAGCAGTTCTTC
d_gene: TRBD2
v_gene: TRBV14
abundance: NA
j_gene: TRBJ2-1

CDR3aa: CSARVWQSRTEAFF
CDR3nt: TGCAGTGCTAGAGTTTGGCAGTCGAGGACTGAAGCTTTCTTT
d_gene: NA
v_gene: TRBV20-1
abundance: many
j_gene: TRBJ1-1

CDR3aa: CAIRWSDSTEAFF
CDR3nt: TGTGCCATCAGGTGGTCGGACTCCACTGAAGCTTTCTTT
d_gene: NA
v_gene: TRBV10-3
abundance: NA
j_gene: TRBJ1-1

CDR3aa: CASSLIDTEAFF
CDR3nt: TGTGCCAGCAGTTTAATTGACACTGAAGCTTTCTTT
d_gene: NA
v_gene: TRBV28
abundance: NA
j_gene: TRBJ1-1

CDR3aa: CASTPRTSGRPSIPYNEQFF
CDR3nt: TGCGCCAGCACCCCAAGGACTAGCGGGAGGCCATCTATTCCCTACAATGAGCAGTTCTTC
d_gene: TRBD2
v_gene: TRBV10-2
abundance: NA
j_gene: TRBJ2-1

CDR3aa: CASSVGLERYNEQFF
CDR3nt: TGTGCCAGTAGTGTGGGACTAGAAAGATACAATGAGCAGTTCTTC
d_gene: TRBD2
v_gene: TRBV19
abundance: NA
j_gene: TRBJ2-1

CDR3aa: CASSLYASGITDEQFF
CDR3nt: TGTGCCAGCAGTTTATATGCTAGCGGGATCACGGATGAGCAGTTCTTC
d_gene: TRBD2
v_gene: TRBV28
abundance: NA
j_gene: TRBJ2-1